The following is a TCR beta chain sequence with its context. The sample belongs to a study of technical replicates of blood from a handful of donors. Here immunoSEQ multiplex PCR was the method, and the copy in TCRdb shows in-frame clones only, minus some. The repertoire holds about 14,000 clones, with approximately 80% as singletons. The CDR3 contains 14 residues. Trimming took off 2 bases at V and 5 bases at J, with 9 bases between the two ends. Germline V CDR1 and CDR2: WSHSY, SAAADI. The chain uses TRBV10-2 and TRBJ2-2, with D possibly TRBD1 on 6 matching bases. The sequence came from a human donor in good health. Sequencing was done on a sample of PBMCs. CDR3 amino acids: CASSETGLTGELFF. The CDR3 DNA sequence: TGCGCCAGCAGTGAGACAGGGTTAACCGGGGAGCTGTTTTTT.